These 26 T cell receptor beta chains share one sample of origin, sequenced in a study of Ad26.COV2.S vaccination and SARS-CoV-2 variants. Treatment given: around 19 received Ad26.COV2.S at low or high dose, single or two shots; five or six received placebo; per-sample allocation not given. Day 63 after the first injection of vaccine or placebo was the sampling time. Assay used: immunoSEQ multiplex PCR; TCRdb lists only in-frame clones, some missing. The sample records roughly 300,000 clones, around 89% being singletons. Sequenced material: peripheral blood, taken in a trial of Ad26.COV2.S vaccine versus placebo. The source is a person aged 18-65 years who received the Ad26.COV2.S COVID-19 vaccine or a placebo.

The V gene is TRBV11-2, the J gene TRBJ2-7; no firm D call. CDR1 is SGHAT, CDR2 FQNNGV, per germline. CDR3 length: 12 residues. V was shortened by 5 bases and J by 3 bases, with 8 bases between the two germline ends. Here the CDR3 reads CASSPPDYEQYF. The CDR3, as DNA: TGTGCCAGCAGCCCCCCCGACTACGAGCAGTACTTC. Combining the CDR3 with reference TRBV11-2 and TRBJ2-7 gives the whole variable domain EAGVAQSPRYKIIEKRQSVAFWCNPISGHATLYWYQQILGQGPKLLIQFQNNGVVDDSQLPKDRFSAERLKGVDSTLKIQPAKLEDSAVYLCASSPPDYEQYFGPGTRLTVT.

The V gene is TRBV7-2, the J gene TRBJ2-7; weak D call: TRBD2 (5 bases). The germline V gene has CDR1 SGHTA and CDR2 FQGNSA. CDR3 length: 14 amino acids. The V end lost 5 bases, the J end lost 4 bases, and 15 bases lay between the germline ends. CDR3 DNA sequence: TGTGCCAGCAGCACCGGCCGCGGGCCATACGAGCAGTACTTC. It is translated as CASSTGRGPYEQYF.

This chain connects TRBV28 to TRBJ1-6; 11 bases agree with TRBD1. Germline trimming cut 5 bases from V and 10 bases from J; bases unmatched to any gene: 10. CDR1 and CDR2 from the germline V gene are MDHEN and SYDVKM. The CDR3 has 16 residues. The CDR3, as DNA: TGTGCCAGCAGTCCTCCCGGGACAGGGGGGAGGTCACCCCTCCACTTT. Translating it yields CASSPPGTGGRSPLHF.

This rearrangement joins TRBV20-1 to TRBJ2-5; a weak D match, TRBD1 (5 bases). The CDR3 runs to 14 residues. CDR1 and CDR2 from the germline V gene are DFQATT and SNEGSKA (reference sequence). With 5 bases removed from V and 5 bases from J, the gap between germline ends came to 18 bases. In nucleotides, the CDR3 is TGCAGTGCTCGTGGCAGGGTGTCGTTGGAGACCCAGTACTTC. Protein: CSARGRVSLETQYF.

V and J are TRBV19 and TRBJ2-3; the match to TRBD2 covers 10 bases. The CDR3 covers 18 residues. Germline CDR1 LNHDA, CDR2 SQIVND (reference sequence). The V gene end was trimmed by 4 bases and the J gene end by 0 bases; junction bases not matched to a gene: 10. CDR3: CASSTWGTSGVSTDTQYF. CDR3 DNA: TGTGCCAGTAGTACTTGGGGAACTAGCGGGGTTAGCACAGATACGCAGTATTTT.

This clone appeared a single time. This chain connects TRBV3-1 (or the pseudogene TRBV3-2) to TRBJ1-6; no clear D. Germline V CDR1 and CDR2: LGHDT, YNNKEL (reference sequence). Trimming took 1 base from V and 7 from J, leaving 11 bases between them. The length of the CDR3 is 15 residues. CDR3 bases: TGTGCCAGCAGCCAAGGAAGGGATTTGAATTCACCCCTCCACTTT. Protein sequence: CASSQGRDLNSPLHF.

CDR3 amino acids: CASSPRQGDGANVLTF. The CDR3 nucleotides read TGTGCCAGCTCACCAAGGCAGGGGGATGGGGCCAACGTCCTGACTTTC. The J gene is TRBJ2-6, the V gene TRBV18, with TRBD1 matching 7 bases. J gave up 3 bases and V 2 bases, and 4 bases lay outside the gene matches. Germline V gene sequence: CDR1 KGHSH, CDR2 LQKENI. This CDR3 is 16 amino acids long.

This clone appeared once. The genes are TRBV19 and TRBJ2-5, with 10 nucleotides matching TRBD1. Losses at the gene ends were 3 bases for V and 5 bases for J; bases not matched to a gene: 6. From germline, CDR1 is LNHDA and CDR2 SQIVND (reference sequence). The CDR3 runs to 15 residues. In nucleotides, the CDR3 is TGTGCCAGTAGTATGGCGACAGGGGGCGGTGAGACCCAGTACTTC. Its protein product is CASSMATGGGETQYF.

The V and J genes are TRBV7-2 and TRBJ2-7, with a possible D match to TRBD1 (5 bases). The length of the CDR3 is 15 residues. Germline CDR1 reads SGHTA; CDR2 reads FQGNSA. V lost 1 base to trimming and J lost 0 bases, with 10 bases between them. The CDR3 sequence is CASSLDTGLSYEQYF. The CDR3 DNA follows: TGTGCCAGCAGCTTAGATACAGGCCTCTCCTACGAGCAGTACTTC. The whole variable domain, remainder taken from reference TRBV7-2 and TRBJ2-7, is GAGVSQSPSNKVTEKGKDVELRCDPISGHTALYWYRQSLGQGLEFLIYFQGNSAPDKSGLPSDRFSAERTGGSVSTLTIQRTQQEDSAVYLCASSLDTGLSYEQYFGPGTRLTVT.

In regard to this clone: At one of its ends the junction is not consistent with the germline gene, which may arise from a read error. The same CDR3 arises from other DNA sequences in this sample as well. The chain joins TRBV5-1 to TRBJ1-5, with 7 positions matching TRBD1. Germline V gene lookup returns CDR1 SGHRS and CDR2 YFSETQ. The CDR3 is made up of 14 amino acids. CDR3 DNA sequence: TGCGCCAGCAGCTTGGGAGGGGGCAACCAGCCCCAGCATTTT. This encodes CASSLGGGNQPQHF.

CDR3 nucleotide sequence: TGCGCCAGCAGCTTGGCACGGAGTAATGAGCAGTTCTTC. This translates into CASSLARSNEQFF. This chain uses TRBV5-1 with TRBJ2-1, with no clear D. Trimming pared 0 bases from V and 7 bases from J, leaving 8 bases between. CDR3 length: 13 residues. CDR1 and CDR2 (germline): SGHRS, YFSETQ.

The rearrangement uses TRBV5-1 and TRBJ2-2, with D maybe TRBD2 (6 bases). Germline CDR1 SGHRS, CDR2 YFSETQ. CDR3 length: 14 residues. The V and J ends lost 2 bases and 7 bases respectively, with 12 bases between them. The CDR3: CASSFRGDGGELFF. The CDR3 DNA follows: TGCGCCAGCAGCTTTCGCGGGGACGGCGGGGAGCTGTTTTTT.

The rearrangement uses TRBV29-1 and TRBJ2-2; TRBD2 might be the D (6 bases). Trimming left V 1 base short and J 4 bases short, with 13 bases between. This CDR3 is 15 amino acids long. Looked up from germline, CDR1 is SQVTM and CDR2 is ANQGSEA. The CDR3 nucleotides read TGCAGCGTTGAAGTTGGGCTGGGGGGCACCGGGGAGCTGTTTTTT. Translation gives CSVEVGLGGTGELFF.

The CDR3 protein is CASSFDEQYF. The CDR3 DNA reads TGTGCCAGCAGCTTCGACGAGCAGTACTTC. This chain joins TRBV11-2 and TRBJ2-7; D unresolved. Germline V gene data show CDR1 as SGHAT and CDR2 as FQNNGV. This CDR3 has 10 residues. V was trimmed by 3 bases and J by 5 bases, leaving 2 bases between them.

The V and J genes are TRBV29-1 and TRBJ1-5; 8 bases map to TRBD1. The V and J ends lost 5 bases and 4 bases, in that order; junction bases with no gene match: 13. There are 16 residues in the CDR3. Germline V gene data show CDR1 as SQVTM and CDR2 as ANQGSEA. CDR3 residues: CSVWRPGTGENQPQHF. The CDR3 DNA follows: TGCAGCGTTTGGCGTCCCGGGACAGGTGAAAATCAGCCCCAGCATTTT. Looking up the rest from reference TRBV29-1 and TRBJ1-5 gives the full variable domain: SAVISQKPSRDICQRGTSLTIQCQVDSQVTMMFWYRQQPGQSLTLIATANQGSEATYESGFVIDKFPISRPNLTFSTLTVSNMSPEDSSIYLCSVWRPGTGENQPQHFGDGTRLSIL.

This clone was observed a single time. The chain joins TRBV18 to TRBJ1-1; TRBD1 is a possible D gene (5 bases). CDR1 is KGHSH, CDR2 LQKENI, per germline. This CDR3 is 13 amino acids long. Trimming took off 5 bases at V and 1 base at J, with 8 bases between the two ends. The CDR3 protein is CASSTDRNTEAFF. The CDR3 DNA is TGTGCCAGCTCAACAGACAGGAACACTGAAGCTTTCTTT.

This rearrangement joins TRBV3-1 (or the pseudogene TRBV3-2) to TRBJ2-7; 10 bases match TRBD1. Trimming at V came to 1 base and at J to 5 bases, leaving 8 bases not matched to a gene. CDR1 is LGHDT, CDR2 YNNKEL, per germline (reference sequence). This CDR3 is built from 16 residues. This chain's CDR3 is CASSQVRDRGLDEQYF. As DNA, the CDR3 is TGTGCCAGCAGCCAAGTTCGGGACAGGGGTCTCGACGAGCAGTACTTC.

Written as DNA, the CDR3 is TGTGCCAGCAGCTTAGCGACGAGGAGCTCTGGAAACACCATATATTTT. Protein: CASSLATRSSGNTIYF. This rearrangement joins TRBV7-9 to TRBJ1-3; no definite D call. Trimming left V 0 bases short and J 0 bases short, with 9 bases between. The CDR3 totals 16 residues. Germline V CDR1 and CDR2: SEHNR, FQNEAQ (reference sequence).

J is TRBJ2-1 and V is TRBV7-8; 8 nucleotides align to TRBD1. CDR3 length: 14 amino acids. Germline trimming cut 8 bases from V and 6 bases from J; bases unmatched to any gene: 9. The germline gives CDR1 SGHVS, CDR2 FQNEAQ. CDR3 loop: CASGHDRGVNEQFF. DNA for the CDR3: TGTGCCAGCGGACATGACAGGGGTGTCAATGAGCAGTTCTTC. The entire variable domain, with the rest obtained from reference TRBV7-8 and TRBJ2-1, is as follows: GAGVSQSPRYKVAKRGQDVALRCDPISGHVSLFWYQQALGQGPEFLTYFQNEAQLDKSGLPSDRFFAERPEGSVSTLKIQRTQQEDSAVYLCASGHDRGVNEQFFGPGTRLTVL.

This clone was seen ten or more times. The chain joins TRBV29-1 to TRBJ2-3; D is ambiguous. Between the trimmed V and J ends, which lost 5 bases and 4 bases, there was a span of 13 bases. Germline V gives CDR1 SQVTM, CDR2 ANQGSEA. CDR3 length equals 13 residues. In DNA, the CDR3 is TGCAGCGTTTGGTCCCAAGACGCAGATACGCAGTATTTT. Translated: CSVWSQDADTQYF.

The V call is TRBV7-8, the J call TRBJ2-2, with 7 bases that match TRBD2. Trimming removed 1 base from V and 8 bases from J; junction bases left unmatched: 7. The CDR3 contains 15 residues. From germline, CDR1 is SGHVS and CDR2 FQNEAQ. This CDR3 is CASSLGLALGGELFF. The CDR3 bases are TGTGCCAGCAGCTTAGGACTAGCCCTTGGAGGGGAGCTGTTTTTT.

The chain joins TRBV6-1 to TRBJ2-7; D not certain. CDR1 and CDR2 from the germline V gene are MNHNS and SASEGT. Between the trimmed V and J ends, which lost 1 base and 2 bases, there was a span of 12 bases. The CDR3 runs to 15 residues. The CDR3 spells CASSEGQTPTYEQYF. The DNA of the CDR3 is TGTGCCAGCAGTGAAGGGCAAACTCCGACCTACGAGCAGTACTTC.

This chain uses TRBV21-1 with TRBJ1-5. TRBV21-1 constitutes a pseudogene. The CDR3 totals 15 residues. The CDR3 sequence is CASSPKGDGYQPQHF. The CDR3 DNA sequence: TGTGCCAGCAGCCCTAAAGGGGACGGCTATCAGCCCCAGCATTTT.

The CDR3 loop is CASSETGTRNIQYF. DNA of the CDR3: TGTGCCAGCTCCGAGACAGGGACTAGAAACATTCAGTACTTC. The genes are TRBV6-5 and TRBJ2-4, with D possibly being TRBD2 (8 bases). Trimming removed 8 bases from V and 6 bases from J, with 17 bases in between. The germline gives CDR1 MNHEY, CDR2 SVGAGI. The CDR3 is 14 residues long.

This clone was observed a few times. The gene calls are TRBV5-4 and TRBJ2-5; 9 bases fit TRBD1. The CDR3 contains 15 residues. Germline CDR1 reads SGHNT; CDR2 reads YYREEE (reference sequence). After removal of 0 bases from V and 4 bases from J, the junction contained 4 bases not matched to a gene. The CDR3 region has the DNA TGTGCCAGCAGCTTGGGGACAGGGGATGTAGAGACCCAGTACTTC. Translation gives CASSLGTGDVETQYF.

The rearrangement joins TRBV10-2 to TRBJ1-1, with TRBD1 identical over 8 bases. CDR3 length: 15 residues. The germline CDR1 and CDR2 sequences are WSHSY and SAAADI. The V and J ends lost 6 bases and 5 bases, in that order; junction bases with no gene match: 11. Here the CDR3 DNA reads TGCGCCAGCAGGGACAGGGAGCGCGGGGTGACTGAAGCTTTCTTT. Amino acid sequence: CASRDRERGVTEAFF.